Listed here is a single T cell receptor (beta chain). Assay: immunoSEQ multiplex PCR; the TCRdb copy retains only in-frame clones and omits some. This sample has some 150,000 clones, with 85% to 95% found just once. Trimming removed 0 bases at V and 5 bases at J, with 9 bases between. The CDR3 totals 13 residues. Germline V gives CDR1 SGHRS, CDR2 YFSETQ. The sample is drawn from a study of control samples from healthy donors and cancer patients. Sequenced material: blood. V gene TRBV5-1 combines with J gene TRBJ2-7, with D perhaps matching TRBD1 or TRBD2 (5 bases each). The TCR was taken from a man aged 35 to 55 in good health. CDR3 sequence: CASSLGGADEQYF. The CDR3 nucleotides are TGCGCCAGCAGCTTGGGAGGGGCCGACGAGCAGTACTTC.